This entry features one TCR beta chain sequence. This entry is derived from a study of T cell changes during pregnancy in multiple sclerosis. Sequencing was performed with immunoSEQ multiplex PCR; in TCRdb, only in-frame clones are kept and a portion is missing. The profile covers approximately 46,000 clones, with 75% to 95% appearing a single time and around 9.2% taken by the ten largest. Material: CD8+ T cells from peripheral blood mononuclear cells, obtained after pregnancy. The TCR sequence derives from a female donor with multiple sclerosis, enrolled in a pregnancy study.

The CDR3 DNA reads TGCAGCGTGGACTTGGCCGGCACTGAAGCTTTCTTT. Amino acids: CSVDLAGTEAFF. The chain uses TRBV29-1 and TRBJ1-1; the D is unclear. Germline loops: CDR1 SQVTM, CDR2 ANQGSEA. V was trimmed by 6 bases and J by 4 bases, leaving 12 bases between them. The CDR3 has 12 amino acids.